The entry below describes one T cell receptor beta chain. This clonotype was counted ten times or more. No antigen is known for it. The record has no base qualities; no much larger clone is one base away. The TCR beta CDR3 regions were amplified from the RNA transcripts. A first-round RT-PCR of the TCR CDR3 used the HTBI primer set with the Qiagen OneStep RT-PCR kit. A second multiplex PCR round built the libraries, followed by size selection and purification. Libraries were sequenced paired-end with 100 bp reads on an Illumina HiSeq2000. The published analysis was carried out like this. Raw data were processed with SOAPnuke, discarding reads with adapters, uncalled bases, mean Phred below 15, or no exact constant-primer or identifier match. COPE v1.2.5 was used to merge the high-quality paired reads, and each unique nucleotide sequence was defined as a clonotype. MiTCR v1.1 was used to align the clonotypes against IMGT TRBV, TRBD and TRBJ reference segments. The analysis was restricted to V-J combinations with a frequency above 0.0001, which together covered around 99% of the repertoires. The TCS score was defined as F50 (clonal expansion) divided by E x V (chaos), with BLOSUM62-based TCRdist calculated between CDR3 peptides within each V-J. Welch's t-statistics and random forest reduced roughly 530 V-J features to 10 to 15, which were used in a naive Bayes classifier (R e1071). In TCRdb, the public reads were trimmed at Q25 with fastp and aligned with MiXCR, with productive beta chains retained. Duplicate CDR3 protein sequences are folded into a single record with the most common DNA and genes. The V and J calls shown here were made by TCRdb, not taken from the authors' results. Within this sample are about 520,000 distinct CDR3 sequences, with around 21% of them counted one time only. About 30% of the sample is in the top ten clones.

The data belong to a study of T cells in Graves' hyperthyroidism and ophthalmopathy (dated by TCRdb to about 2019). General notes on the study: Peripheral blood was collected at initial diagnosis, before any treatment. To identify TCR V-J signatures that set the groups apart, the researchers used a discovery cohort of 95 to 100 patients, made up of fewer than 50 with Graves' ophthalmopathy and some 58 with stable Graves' hyperthyroidism. An independent validation cohort of around 19 hyperthyroidism patients and some 15 patients who later progressed to ophthalmopathy tested prospective prediction of ophthalmopathy. The roughly 94 discovery patients were randomly split 7:3 into training and test sets. In about 6 Graves' hyperthyroidism patients, the study also compared T-cell repertoires from thyroid tissue with T-cell repertoires from blood. After sampling, hyperthyroidism patients received methimazole starting at 30 mg daily, and ophthalmopathy patients received high-dose intravenous methylprednisolone. The paper reports TCR Vbeta CDR3 sequencing of approximately 140 peripheral blood samples: 40 or so ophthalmopathy, approximately 74 hyperthyroidism and around 17 progressor patients.

Graves' hyperthyroidism was defined as stable when no progression to ophthalmopathy occurred over 18 months of follow-up. Hyperthyroidism patients were aged 18 to 65 years and newly diagnosed, with disease duration of less than 2 months. Patients with uncontrolled infections, other autoimmune diseases, pregnancy or lactation were excluded. Diagnoses were established on the basis of clinical symptoms, serum thyroxine and TRAb, thyroid ultrasound, and orbital computed tomography. PBMCs were isolated from about 9 ml of fresh peripheral blood by Ficoll-Paque density gradient centrifugation. Total RNA was extracted using Trizol reagent, and RNA quality was assessed on an Agilent 2100 Bioanalyzer. General conclusions and limits of the study: Most expanded thyroid clonotypes (frequency above 0.001) were also detected in blood, a finding suggesting that blood repertoires may reflect thyroid immune responses. In validation, progression to ophthalmopathy was predicted by the model with 70.59% sensitivity and under 85% specificity, a median of approximately 7.1 months before onset. A model built on a 13 V-J signature distinguished ophthalmopathy from stable hyperthyroidism, reaching over 85% sensitivity and 81.08% specificity in cross-validation and 80%/75% in testing. No statistical method was used to fix the sample size in advance, and group allocation was not hidden from the investigators.

CDR3 length: 12 amino acids, cysteine to phenylalanine. Only the CDR3 DNA stays, 36 bases, in frame from base 1. V is cut by 3 bases and J by 3 bases, and the space between the germline ends is 8 bases. The germline V gene (reference sequence) specifies DFQATT as CDR1 and SNEGSKA as CDR2. The chain uses TRBV20-1 and TRBJ1-1; the D region possibly corresponds to TRBD1 (5 bases align). The sequence was obtained from a man aged 18 to 29 with Graves' hyperthyroidism. Sequenced material: blood. At the DNA level, the sequence is TGCAGTGCTAGGGGAGGGGACACTGAAGCTTTCTTT. This sequence encodes CSARGGDTEAFF.